The rows below give T cell receptor beta chains drawn from one sample of a study of shared clonotypes between healthy human individuals. Produced via immunoSEQ multiplex PCR; TCRdb's table is partial and in-frame only. The profile covers 400,000 to 600,000 clones, with around 75% appearing a single time and less than 15% taken by the ten largest. Sequenced material: PBMCs. These receptors came from a woman aged 40 to 50 in good health. Some clones in this sample may be carry-over from other donors' samples. Both conserved end residues are part of each CDR3. The D gene is left open where the match is weak. Only some rows state a clone size, as once, few, many or a class for expanded clones.

>.|.|TRBJ1-1|TRBV7-7
CASSADRNTEAFF
TGTGCTAGCAGCGCGGACAGAAACACTGAAGCTTTCTTT
>.|.|TRBJ1-5|TRBV19
CASTLTDGPNQPQHF
TGTGCCAGTACCTTAACCGACGGACCCAATCAGCCCCAGCATTTT
>.|.|TRBJ2-1|TRBV7-8
CASSRHNEQFF
TGTGCCAGCAGCCGACACAATGAGCAGTTCTTC
>TRBD1|.|TRBJ2-7|TRBV2
CASSDSGRGLEQYF
TGTGCCAGCAGTGATTCGGGCAGGGGGCTCGAGCAGTACTTC
>TRBD2|.|TRBJ2-2|TRBV30
CAWAGRGYTGELFF
TGTGCCTGGGCCGGGAGGGGATACACCGGGGAGCTGTTTTTT
>.|once|TRBJ2-5|TRBV18
CASSGAQVAETQYF
TGTGCCAGCTCCGGGGCCCAGGTCGCAGAGACCCAGTACTTC
>.|.|TRBJ2-7|TRBV6-1
CASSPSVERPYEQYF
TGTGCCAGCAGTCCTTCGGTCGAGCGACCCTACGAGCAGTACTTC
>.|.|TRBJ2-5|TRBV5-4
CASSLGGTQGETQYF
TGTGCCAGCAGCTTGGGCGGGACTCAGGGAGAGACCCAGTACTTC
>TRBD1|.|TRBJ1-1|TRBV6-5
CASSYETGVNTEAFF
TGTGCCAGCAGTTACGAGACAGGGGTGAACACTGAAGCTTTCTTT
>.|many|TRBJ1-2|TRBV5-1
CASSLASEDGYTF
TGCGCCAGCAGCTTGGCGTCAGAAGATGGCTACACCTTC
>.|.|TRBJ2-5|TRBV11-2
CASSTHPEGVETQYF
TGTGCCAGCAGCACCCATCCCGAGGGGGTGGAGACCCAGTACTTC
>TRBD2|once|TRBJ2-4|TRBV2
CASRVVSGGKNIQYF
TGTGCCAGCAGAGTAGTATCGGGGGGCAAAAACATTCAGTACTTC
>.|.|TRBJ1-4|TRBV6-5
CASRTADFSEKLFF
TGTGCCAGCAGAACCGCGGACTTTTCTGAAAAACTGTTTTTT
>.|once|TRBJ2-7|TRBV5-1
CASSYGTAQDLYEQYF
TGCGCCAGCAGCTACGGGACGGCCCAGGACCTTTACGAGCAGTACTTC
>TRBD2|.|TRBJ2-2|TRBV10-2
CASSDSGTSGRALGELFF
TGCGCCAGCAGTGACTCCGGGACTAGCGGGAGGGCGCTAGGGGAGCTGTTTTTT
>.|few|TRBJ2-3|TRBV6-1
CASSEGGTDTQYF
TGTGCCAGCAGTGAGGGGGGCACAGATACGCAGTATTTT
>TRBD1|.|TRBJ2-1|TRBV5-1
CASSFGQGGSYNEQFF
TGCGCCAGCAGCTTTGGACAGGGAGGATCCTACAATGAGCAGTTCTTC
>TRBD2|.|TRBJ2-1|TRBV9
CASSVGLAGDNEQFF
TGTGCCAGCAGCGTAGGTCTAGCGGGAGACAATGAGCAGTTCTTC
>TRBD1|few|TRBJ2-7|TRBV28
CASTVQTGNYEQYF
TGTGCCAGCACAGTTCAGACAGGGAACTACGAGCAGTACTTC
>.|.|TRBJ1-2|TRBV6-1
CASSEVTPTYGYTF
TGTGCCAGCAGTGAAGTGACCCCCACCTATGGCTACACCTTC
>TRBD1|.|TRBJ2-1|TRBV28
CASSPGTGGLYNEQFF
TGTGCCAGCAGCCCCGGGACAGGGGGGCTATACAATGAGCAGTTCTTC
>.|.|TRBJ2-7|TRBV25-1
CASSEAGDYEQYF
TGTGCCAGCAGTGAAGCTGGCGACTACGAGCAGTACTTC
>.|.|TRBJ2-5|TRBV9
CASSATGTYQETQYF
TGTGCCAGCAGCGCTACCGGGACATACCAAGAGACCCAGTACTTC
>TRBD2|.|TRBJ2-1|TRBV13
CASSKTSGSYEQFF
TGTGCCAGCAGTAAAACTAGCGGGAGCTATGAGCAGTTCTTC
>TRBD1|.|TRBJ1-4|TRBV30
CAHGQGTNEKLFF
TGTGCCCACGGACAGGGAACTAATGAAAAACTGTTTTTT
>TRBD2|.|TRBJ2-3|TRBV27
CASSLFPGLAGDTDTQYF
TGTGCCAGCAGTTTATTTCCGGGACTAGCGGGAGACACAGATACGCAGTATTTT
>.|few|TRBJ1-2|TRBV7-9
CASSPTRDRRSF
TGTGCCAGCAGCCCGACTCGGGACCGCCGCTCCTTC
>TRBD2|.|TRBJ2-1|TRBV2
CASVAGSYNEQFF
TGTGCCAGCGTAGCGGGCTCCTACAATGAGCAGTTCTTC
>TRBD2|.|TRBJ2-3|TRBV11-2
CASSFSGNTDTQYF
TGTGCCAGCAGCTTTAGCGGGAACACAGATACGCAGTATTTT
>.|.|TRBJ2-5|TRBV18
CASSQDTGETQYF
TGTGCCAGCTCACAGGACACCGGAGAGACCCAGTACTTC
>TRBD1|.|TRBJ1-3|TRBV11-2
CASSLADRDGNTIYF
TGTGCCAGCAGCTTAGCGGACAGGGATGGAAACACCATATATTTT
>.|.|TRBJ2-2|TRBV7-2
CASSLAVAGELFF
TGTGCCAGCAGCTTAGCAGTTGCCGGGGAGCTGTTTTTT
>TRBD2|.|TRBJ2-1|TRBV5-1
CASSSGTSGNEQFF
TGCGCCAGCAGCTCCGGGACTAGCGGCAATGAGCAGTTCTTC
>.|.|TRBJ2-5|TRBV7-9
CASSLGRETQYF
TGTGCCAGCAGCTTAGGTAGAGAGACCCAGTACTTC
>TRBD1|.|TRBJ1-1|TRBV11-3
CASSPRGPNTEAFF
TGTGCCAGCAGCCCCAGGGGGCCTAACACTGAAGCTTTCTTT
>.|.|TRBJ1-5|TRBV27
CASSFAGVNQPQHF
TGTGCCAGCAGTTTCGCTGGGGTCAATCAGCCCCAGCATTTT
>TRBD1|once|TRBJ2-1|TRBV6-5
CASSYSRDRYNDEQFF
TGTGCCAGCAGTTACTCCCGGGACAGATACAACGATGAGCAGTTCTTC
>TRBD1|.|TRBJ2-5|TRBV7-9
CASSPGTTGTGMEETQYF
TGTGCCAGCAGCCCGGGGACAACCGGGACAGGGATGGAAGAGACCCAGTACTTC
>.|.|TRBJ1-5|TRBV29-1
CSVGNGPNQPQHF
TGCAGCGTTGGGAATGGGCCCAATCAGCCCCAGCATTTT
>.|.|TRBJ1-2|TRBV7-3
CASSLHGTDGYTF
TGTGCCAGCAGCTTACACGGCACGGATGGCTACACCTTC
>TRBD2|.|TRBJ2-1|TRBV11-3
CASSSGTSGLQFF
TGTGCCAGCAGCTCCGGGACTAGCGGACTCCAGTTCTTC
>.|.|TRBJ1-1|TRBV7-8
CASSIDSNTEAFF
TGTGCCAGCAGCATAGACAGTAACACTGAAGCTTTCTTT